The rows below give T cell receptor beta chains drawn from one sample of a study of T cells in Graves' hyperthyroidism and ophthalmopathy. TCRdb processed the multiplex PCR reads anew with MiXCR; each CDR3 protein has one entry. The sample has hundreds of thousands of distinct CDR3 sequences; 38% are singletons. The sample was blood. Source of these receptors: a man aged 18 to 30 with Graves' hyperthyroidism. Both conserved end residues are part of each CDR3. D genes are given only for firm matches. Rows give clone size only sometimes, using once, few, many, or a class for an expanded clone.

v_call,d_call,j_call,clone_size,cdr3_nt,cdr3_aa
TRBV9,-,TRBJ2-5,-,TGTGCCAGCAGCGTCTCAGGATCCGAGGCCCAGTACTTC,CASSVSGSEAQYF
TRBV19,-,TRBJ2-7,-,TGTGCCAGTAGTGGAAGGCAGGAGGGCGAGCAGTACTTC,CASSGRQEGEQYF
TRBV6-6,TRBD2,TRBJ2-7,-,TGTGCCAGCAGCGATAGCGGGAGGGCCAACGAGCAGTACTTC,CASSDSGRANEQYF
TRBV2,-,TRBJ2-7,-,TGTGCCAGCAGTGAAGGTTCCAGGGGAACTTACGAGCAGTACTTC,CASSEGSRGTYEQYF
TRBV27,TRBD2,TRBJ2-2,-,TGTGCCAGCAGCCGAGGGAGGGCCGTGGGGGAGCTGTTTTTT,CASSRGRAVGELFF
TRBV5-1,TRBD1,TRBJ1-2,few,TGTGCCAGCAGCTTCGGGGGACAGGTGGGCTACACCTTC,CASSFGGQVGYTF
TRBV9,-,TRBJ1-6,few,TGTGCCAGCAGCGTAGATAGGGATTCACCCCTCCACTTT,CASSVDRDSPLHF
TRBV19,-,TRBJ2-7,-,TGTGCCAGTAGGGAGCGGGACAGCCACTCCTACGAGCAGTACTTC,CASRERDSHSYEQYF
TRBV29-1,TRBD1,TRBJ1-2,many,TGCAGCGTTGGAAAGGGACAGGGTGACTATGGCTACACCTTC,CSVGKGQGDYGYTF
TRBV11-2,TRBD2,TRBJ2-7,-,TGTGCCAGCAGCGTAGGTCGGGGGGGCCCCCACGAGCAGTACTTC,CASSVGRGGPHEQYF
TRBV19,-,TRBJ2-5,many,TGTGCCAGTGCCGACAGCCGCTATGAGACCCAGTACTTC,CASADSRYETQYF
TRBV7-9,TRBD2,TRBJ2-7,few,TGTGCCAGCAGCTTAGGATTCACTAGCGGGGGTGCCTACGAGCAGTACTTC,CASSLGFTSGGAYEQYF
TRBV20-1,-,TRBJ1-3,many,TGCAGTGCTTACGTGTCAGGGTCTGGAAACACCATATATTTT,CSAYVSGSGNTIYF
TRBV7-6,-,TRBJ1-1,-,TGTGCCAGCAGTCGCCATGGGAGGGGGAGAGCTTTCTTT,CASSRHGRGRAFF
TRBV20-1,TRBD1,TRBJ2-1,-,TGCAGTGCTAGAGATCGCGGACAGGGCAATGAGCAGTTCTTC,CSARDRGQGNEQFF
TRBV7-8,-,TRBJ1-6,many,TGTGCCAGCAGCCCGGGGGGGGAGGCCCTCCACTTT,CASSPGGEALHF
TRBV10-3,-,TRBJ2-5,many,TGTGCCATCAGTGAGACCGAACAAGAGACCCAGTACTTC,CAISETEQETQYF
TRBV11-2,-,TRBJ1-2,-,TGTGCCAGCACCTCCCGCGGTCCGGCGGGCTACACCTTC,CASTSRGPAGYTF
TRBV19,-,TRBJ2-5,many,TGTGCCAGTAGGCCCGAGTTCCTCGAGACCCAGTACTTC,CASRPEFLETQYF
TRBV7-3,-,TRBJ2-2,-,TGTGCCAGCAGCCCCCACCGATCCAGTCCCGGCTCCGAGCTGTTTTTT,CASSPHRSSPGSELFF
TRBV7-2,TRBD2,TRBJ2-5,-,TGTGCCAGCTCACCCCCGCGAGCGGGGGAGACCCAGTACTTC,CASSPPRAGETQYF
TRBV10-3,-,TRBJ2-7,many,TGTGCCATCAGTGAGGTGGGGGAGGCCTACGAGCAGTACTTC,CAISEVGEAYEQYF
TRBV7-2,TRBD1,TRBJ1-6,-,TGTGCCAGCAGCCGAGGGGCCAGGGGGGGACCCCTCCACTTT,CASSRGARGGPLHF
TRBV12-3/TRBV12-4,-,TRBJ1-4,few,TGTGCCAGCACCGACCGAGGGGCGAATGAAAAACTGTTTTTT,CASTDRGANEKLFF
TRBV20-1,-,TRBJ2-7,many,TGCAGTGCTAGAGATCTTACAGTAAGCTCCTACGAGCAGTACTTC,CSARDLTVSSYEQYF